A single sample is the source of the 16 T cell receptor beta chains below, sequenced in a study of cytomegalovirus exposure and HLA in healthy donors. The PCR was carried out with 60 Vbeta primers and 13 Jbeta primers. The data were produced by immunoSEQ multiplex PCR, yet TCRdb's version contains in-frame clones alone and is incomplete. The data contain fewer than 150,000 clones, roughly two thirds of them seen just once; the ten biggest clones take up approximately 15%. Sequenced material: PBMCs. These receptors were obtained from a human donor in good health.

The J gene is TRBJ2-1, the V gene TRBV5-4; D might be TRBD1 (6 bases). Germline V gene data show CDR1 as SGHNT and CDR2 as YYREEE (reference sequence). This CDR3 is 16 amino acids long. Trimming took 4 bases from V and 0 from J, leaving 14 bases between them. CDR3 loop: CASSPHGTSSYNEQFF. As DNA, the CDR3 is TGTGCCAGCAGCCCCCACGGGACATCCTCCTACAATGAGCAGTTCTTC.

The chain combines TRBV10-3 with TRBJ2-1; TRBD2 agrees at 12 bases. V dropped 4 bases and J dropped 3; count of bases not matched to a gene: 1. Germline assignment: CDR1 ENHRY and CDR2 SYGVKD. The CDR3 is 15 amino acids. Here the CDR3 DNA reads TGTGCCATCAGTGGGACTAGCGGGAACTACAATGAGCAGTTCTTC. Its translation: CAISGTSGNYNEQFF.

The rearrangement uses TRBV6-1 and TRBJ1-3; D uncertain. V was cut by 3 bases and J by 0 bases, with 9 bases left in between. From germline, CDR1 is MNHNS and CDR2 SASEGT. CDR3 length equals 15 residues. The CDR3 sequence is CASSDRRNSGNTIYF. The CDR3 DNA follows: TGTGCCAGCAGTGATCGGAGAAACTCTGGAAACACCATATATTTT.

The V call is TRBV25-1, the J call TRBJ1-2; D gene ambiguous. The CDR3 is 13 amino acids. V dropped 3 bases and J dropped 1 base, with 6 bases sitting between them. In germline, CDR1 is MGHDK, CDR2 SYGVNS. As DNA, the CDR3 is TGTGCCAGCAGTGAGTTGTATAACTATGGCTACACCTTC. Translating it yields CASSELYNYGYTF.

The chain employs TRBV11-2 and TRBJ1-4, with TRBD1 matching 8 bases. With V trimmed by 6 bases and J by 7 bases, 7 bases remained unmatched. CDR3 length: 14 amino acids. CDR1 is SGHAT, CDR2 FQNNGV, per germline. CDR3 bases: TGTGCCAGCAGTTCCGGGACAGGACCTGAAAAACTGTTTTTT. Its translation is CASSSGTGPEKLFF.

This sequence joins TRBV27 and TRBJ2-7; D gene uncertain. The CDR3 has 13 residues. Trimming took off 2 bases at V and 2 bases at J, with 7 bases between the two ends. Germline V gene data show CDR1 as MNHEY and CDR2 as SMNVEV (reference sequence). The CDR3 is CASSLRETYEQYF. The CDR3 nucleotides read TGTGCCAGCAGTTTACGTGAGACCTACGAGCAGTACTTC.

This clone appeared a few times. This chain's CDR3 is CASSKIEIAGIANTGELFF. As DNA, the CDR3 is TGTGCCAGCAGCAAAATAGAGATAGCGGGAATCGCGAACACCGGGGAGCTGTTTTTT. The J gene is TRBJ2-2, the V gene TRBV21-1; the table names TRBD2, a call not compared with the DNA. TRBV21-1 is reported as a pseudogene. This CDR3 has 19 amino acids.

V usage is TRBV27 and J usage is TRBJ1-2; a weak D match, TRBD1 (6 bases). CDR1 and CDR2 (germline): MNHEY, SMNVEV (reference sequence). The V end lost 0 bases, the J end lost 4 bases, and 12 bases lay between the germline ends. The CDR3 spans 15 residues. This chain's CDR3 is CASSLSGGGGYGYTF. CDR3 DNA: TGTGCCAGCAGTTTATCGGGAGGGGGGGGCTATGGCTACACCTTC.

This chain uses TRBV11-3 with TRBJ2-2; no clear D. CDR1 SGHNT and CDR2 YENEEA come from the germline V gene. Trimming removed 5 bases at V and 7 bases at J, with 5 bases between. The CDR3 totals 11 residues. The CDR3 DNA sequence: TGTGCCAGCAGCCGTAGCGGGGAGCTGTTTTTT. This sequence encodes CASSRSGELFF.

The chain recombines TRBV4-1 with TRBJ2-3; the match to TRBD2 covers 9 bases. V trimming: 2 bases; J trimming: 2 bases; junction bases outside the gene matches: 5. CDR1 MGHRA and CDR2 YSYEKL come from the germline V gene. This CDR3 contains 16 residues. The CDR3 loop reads CASSQPGLAFTDTQYF. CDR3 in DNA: TGCGCCAGCAGCCAACCGGGACTAGCTTTCACAGATACGCAGTATTTT.

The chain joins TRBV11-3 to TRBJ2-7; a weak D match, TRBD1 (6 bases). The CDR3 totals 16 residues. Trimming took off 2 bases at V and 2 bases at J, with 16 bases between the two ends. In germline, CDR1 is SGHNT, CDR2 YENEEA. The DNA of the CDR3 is TGTGCCAGCAGCTTAAGAACAGGACAGAAACCCTACGAGCAGTACTTC. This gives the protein CASSLRTGQKPYEQYF.

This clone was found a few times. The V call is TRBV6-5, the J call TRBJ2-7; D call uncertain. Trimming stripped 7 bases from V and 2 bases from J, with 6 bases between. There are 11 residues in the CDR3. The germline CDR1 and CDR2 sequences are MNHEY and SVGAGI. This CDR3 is CASIGPYEQYF. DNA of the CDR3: TGTGCCAGCATTGGCCCCTACGAGCAGTACTTC.

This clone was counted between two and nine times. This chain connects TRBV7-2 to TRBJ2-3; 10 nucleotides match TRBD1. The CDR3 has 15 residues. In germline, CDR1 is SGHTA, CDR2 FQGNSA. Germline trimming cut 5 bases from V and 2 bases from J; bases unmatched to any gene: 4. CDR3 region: CASSRTGGYTDTQYF. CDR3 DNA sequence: TGTGCCAGCAGCCGGACAGGGGGATACACAGATACGCAGTATTTT.

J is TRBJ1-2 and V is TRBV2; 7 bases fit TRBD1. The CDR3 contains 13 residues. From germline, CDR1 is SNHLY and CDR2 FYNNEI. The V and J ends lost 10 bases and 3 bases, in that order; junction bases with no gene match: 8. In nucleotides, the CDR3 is TGTGCCACCGTGACAGGGTTCGACTATGGCTACACCTTC. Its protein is CATVTGFDYGYTF.

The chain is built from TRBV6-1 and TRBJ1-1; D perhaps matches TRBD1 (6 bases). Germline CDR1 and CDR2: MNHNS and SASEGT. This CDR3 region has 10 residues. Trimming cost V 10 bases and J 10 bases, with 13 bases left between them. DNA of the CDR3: TGTGCCACTACAGGGTGGGTAGCTTTCTTT. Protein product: CATTGWVAFF.

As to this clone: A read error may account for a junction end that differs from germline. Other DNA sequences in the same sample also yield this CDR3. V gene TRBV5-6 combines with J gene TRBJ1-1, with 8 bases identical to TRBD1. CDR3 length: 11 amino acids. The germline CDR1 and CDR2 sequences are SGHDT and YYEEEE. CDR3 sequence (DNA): TGTGCCAGCAGCTGGACAGGGACCTTGCTCTTT. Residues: CASSWTGTLLF. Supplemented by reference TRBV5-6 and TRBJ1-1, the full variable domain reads DAGVTQSPTHLIKTRGQQVTLRCSPKSGHDTVSWYQQALGQGPQFIFQYYEEEERQRGNFPDRFSGHQFPNYSSELNVNALLLGDSALYLCASSWTGTLLFGQGTRLTVV.